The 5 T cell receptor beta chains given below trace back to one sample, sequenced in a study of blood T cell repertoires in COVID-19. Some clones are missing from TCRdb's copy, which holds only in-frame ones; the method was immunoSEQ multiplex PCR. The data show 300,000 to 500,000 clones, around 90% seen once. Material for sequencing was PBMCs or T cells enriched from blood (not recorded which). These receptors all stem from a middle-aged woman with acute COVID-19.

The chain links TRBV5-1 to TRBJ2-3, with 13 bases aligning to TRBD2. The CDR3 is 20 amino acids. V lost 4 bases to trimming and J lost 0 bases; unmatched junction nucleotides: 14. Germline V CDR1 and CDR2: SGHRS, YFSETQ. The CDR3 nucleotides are TGCGCCAGCAGCCTTCGGACTAGCGGGGGCCGAACACCTAGCACAGATACGCAGTATTTT. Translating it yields CASSLRTSGGRTPSTDTQYF.

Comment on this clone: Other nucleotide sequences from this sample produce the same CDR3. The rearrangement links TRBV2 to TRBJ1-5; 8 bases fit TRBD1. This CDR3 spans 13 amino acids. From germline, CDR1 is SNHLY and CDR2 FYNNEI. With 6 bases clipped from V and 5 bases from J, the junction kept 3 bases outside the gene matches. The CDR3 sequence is CASSGQGDQPQHF. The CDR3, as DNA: TGTGCCAGCAGCGGACAGGGCGATCAGCCCCAGCATTTT. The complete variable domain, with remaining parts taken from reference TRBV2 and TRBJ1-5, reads EPEVTQTPSHQVTQMGQEVILRCVPISNHLYFYWYRQILGQKVEFLVSFYNNEISEKSEIFDDQFSVERPDGSNFTLKIRSTKLEDSAMYFCASSGQGDQPQHFGDGTRLSIL.

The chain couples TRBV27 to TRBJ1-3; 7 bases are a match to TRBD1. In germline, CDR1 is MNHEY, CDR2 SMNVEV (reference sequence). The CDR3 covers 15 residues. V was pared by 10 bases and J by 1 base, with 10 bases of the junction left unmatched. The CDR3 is CATKPQGVSGNTIYF. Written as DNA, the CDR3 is TGTGCCACCAAACCCCAGGGGGTATCTGGAAACACCATATATTTT.

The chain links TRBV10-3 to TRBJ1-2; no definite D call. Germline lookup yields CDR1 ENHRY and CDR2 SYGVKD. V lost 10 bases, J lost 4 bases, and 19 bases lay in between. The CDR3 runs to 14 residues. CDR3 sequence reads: CATFGVAGLYGYTF. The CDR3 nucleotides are TGTGCCACCTTCGGGGTCGCGGGCCTCTATGGCTACACCTTC.

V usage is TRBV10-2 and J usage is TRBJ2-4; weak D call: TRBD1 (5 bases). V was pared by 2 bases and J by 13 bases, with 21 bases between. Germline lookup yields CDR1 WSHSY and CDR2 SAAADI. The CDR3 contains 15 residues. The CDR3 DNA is TGCGCCAGCAGTGAGCCACTGGGGCCGGGCCTGGTCCAGTACTTC. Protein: CASSEPLGPGLVQYF.